This T cell receptor beta chain was sequenced for a study of early T cells in non-severe SARS-CoV-2 infection. About the research overall: The chains were unpaired, and the sequenced material was bulk RNA from unsorted whole blood.

Germline V gives CDR1 SGHNT, CDR2 YYREEE (reference sequence). CDR3 length: 15 residues. V lost 4 bases and J 2 bases, leaving 15 bases between the germline ends. TCRdb processed the 5' RACE reads anew with MiXCR; each CDR3 protein has one entry. The sample records tens of thousands of distinct CDR3 sequences, over 9% being singletons. The sequencing used whole blood, collected at baseline. The clonotype comes from an adult who was a healthcare worker with PCR-confirmed SARS-CoV-2 infection or an uninfected control (not recorded which). The V and J genes are TRBV5-4 and TRBJ2-5; tentative D call: TRBD2 (5 bases). The CDR3: CASSPVGSQQETQYF. The CDR3, as DNA: TGTGCCAGCAGCCCAGTGGGGAGTCAACAAGAGACCCAGTACTTC.